Listed below are T cell receptor beta chains from one sample, sequenced in a study of beta chain features in type 1 diabetes. Produced via immunoSEQ multiplex PCR; TCRdb's table is partial and in-frame only. The table includes approximately 16,000 clones, 70% detected once. Material for sequencing was stem cell memory CD4+ T cells from blood. The receptors were sampled from a young man with type 1 diabetes. CDR3s include the opening cysteine and the closing phenylalanine or tryptophan. A D gene is named only where the DNA matches it firmly. Clone size, where shown, is once, few, many, or a class for clones that have expanded.

>NA|TRBD2|TRBV14|15|TRBJ2-1
CASSRIAGDYNEQFF
TGTGCCAGCAGCCGTATAGCGGGGGATTACAATGAGCAGTTCTTC
>NA|NA|TRBV7-3|17|TRBJ2-6
CASSLVRSEAGANVLTF
TGTGCCAGCAGCTTAGTTCGGTCGGAGGCTGGGGCCAACGTCCTGACTTTC
>few|NA|TRBV7-2|13|TRBJ2-5
CASSYGVQETQYF
TGTGCCAGCAGCTACGGGGTACAGGAGACCCAGTACTTC
>few|NA|TRBV6-6|12|TRBJ2-3
CASSTTPDTQYF
TGTGCCAGCAGTACCACTCCGGATACGCAGTATTTT
>NA|TRBD1|TRBV7-8|15|TRBJ2-1
CASSLASDRANEQFF
TGTGCCAGCAGCTTAGCTTCGGACAGGGCCAATGAGCAGTTCTTC
>NA|NA|TRBV6-5|13|TRBJ1-2
CASRVAGNYGYTF
TGTGCCAGCAGGGTGGCGGGGAACTATGGCTACACCTTC
>NA|NA|TRBV5-1|14|TRBJ1-3
CASSQTGPGNTIYF
TGCGCCAGCAGCCAAACAGGTCCTGGAAACACCATATATTTT
>NA|TRBD1|TRBV28|13|TRBJ1-6
CAILDRLGSPLHF
TGTGCCATCCTGGACAGGCTCGGTTCACCCCTCCACTTT
>few|TRBD2|TRBV5-1|16|TRBJ2-3
CASSRWAGGSTDTQYF
TGCGCCAGCAGCCGCTGGGCGGGGGGCTCGACAGATACGCAGTATTTT
>NA|TRBD1|TRBV18|16|TRBJ1-6
CASSWDRDLGNSPLHF
TGTGCCAGCTCATGGGACAGGGACTTGGGAAATTCACCCCTCCACTTT
>NA|NA|TRBV28|16|TRBJ1-5
CASSFAWGDSNQPQHF
TGTGCCAGCAGTTTTGCTTGGGGGGATAGCAATCAGCCCCAGCATTTT
>NA|NA|TRBV7-9|13|TRBJ1-6
CASSEGDNSPLHF
TGTGCCAGCAGCGAAGGGGATAATTCACCCCTCCACTTT
>NA|TRBD1|TRBV28|16|TRBJ1-2
CASRGQGPSLHYGYTF
TGTGCCAGCAGGGGACAGGGCCCCTCCCTTCATTATGGCTACACCTTC
>NA|TRBD1|TRBV18|15|TRBJ2-1
CASSPLDRAGNEQFF
TGTGCCAGCTCACCTCTGGACAGGGCTGGCAATGAGCAGTTCTTC
>NA|TRBD1|TRBV7-2|14|TRBJ2-5
CASSLDRGSETQYF
TGTGCCAGCAGCTTGGACAGGGGATCAGAGACCCAGTACTTC
>once|TRBD2|TRBV5-1|15|TRBJ2-7
CASSFSGAHSYEQYF
TGCGCCAGCAGCTTTAGCGGGGCCCACTCCTACGAGCAGTACTTC
>NA|TRBD1|TRBV6-6|15|TRBJ2-7
CASRDPGTGHYEQYF
TGTGCCAGCAGAGACCCCGGGACAGGGCACTACGAGCAGTACTTC
>NA|NA|TRBV2|16|TRBJ1-6
CASSEGRAGEGSPLHF
TGTGCCAGCAGTGAAGGTCGGGCAGGGGAAGGTTCACCCCTCCACTTT
>few|NA|TRBV7-2|15|TRBJ2-5
CASSLGAPGQETQYF
TGTGCCAGCAGCTTAGGAGCGCCGGGGCAAGAGACCCAGTACTTC
>once|TRBD1|TRBV9|15|TRBJ2-7
CASSAGTGLSYEQYF
TGTGCCAGCAGCGCCGGGACAGGGTTGTCCTACGAGCAGTACTTC
>NA|TRBD1|TRBV18|13|TRBJ2-7
CASSPLNRGEQYF
TGTGCCAGCTCACCCTTAAACAGGGGAGAGCAGTACTTC
>NA|TRBD2|TRBV7-3|15|TRBJ2-3
CASSLRAGGLGTQYF
TGTGCCAGCAGCTTACGGGCGGGGGGGCTCGGTACGCAGTATTTT
>NA|TRBD1|TRBV18|14|TRBJ1-1
CASSPQGANTEAFF
TGTGCCAGCTCACCACAGGGGGCCAACACTGAAGCTTTCTTT
>once|TRBD1|TRBV5-4|16|TRBJ1-2
CASSRGQNGANYGYTF
TGTGCCAGCAGCCGGGGACAGAATGGGGCTAACTATGGCTACACCTTC
>once|NA|TRBV6-5|15|TRBJ2-2
CASSNQGGVAGELFF
TGTGCCAGCAGTAACCAGGGTGGGGTCGCCGGGGAGCTGTTTTTT
>few|NA|TRBV23-1|13|TRBJ1-2
CASRDKCNYGYTF
TGCGCCAGCCGGGACAAATGTAACTATGGCTACACCTTC
>NA|NA|TRBV4-1|12|TRBJ2-5
CASSQPQETQYF
TGCGCCAGCAGCCAACCTCAAGAGACCCAGTACTTC
>NA|TRBD2|TRBV10-3|14|TRBJ2-5
CAIGESGAEETQYF
TGTGCCATCGGAGAAAGCGGGGCTGAAGAGACCCAGTACTTC
>NA|NA|TRBV7-2|16|TRBJ1-3
CASSLAGLSSGNTIYF
TGTGCCAGCAGCTTAGCCGGTCTGTCAAGCGGAAACACCATATATTTT
>NA|TRBD1|TRBV4-3|17|TRBJ2-5
CASSQETPLAGGETQYF
TGCGCCAGCAGCCAAGAGACTCCACTAGCAGGGGGCGAGACCCAGTACTTC
>few|TRBD1|TRBV5-1|14|TRBJ1-1
CASGLGTANTEAFF
TGCGCCAGCGGCCTCGGGACAGCGAACACTGAAGCTTTCTTT